This entry is about one T cell receptor (beta chain). What it binds is not known. The record originates from a study of CD8 T cells in Susac syndrome. Study summary: When blood was drawn, patients with Susac syndrome were on intravenous immunoglobulin alone, on corticosteroids, or therapy-naive.

RNA in amounts of roughly 0.5 to 1 ug was reverse transcribed with random hexamers. TCR beta CDR3 was amplified by immunoSEQ covering 54 Vbeta and 13 Jbeta. TCRdb redid the calling of the immunoSEQ multiplex PCR reads with MiXCR, one entry per CDR3 protein. The profile shows more than 150,000 distinct CDR3 sequences, approximately 96% of them singletons. The CDR3 has 14 amino acids. V shed 5 bases and J shed 5 bases, with 18 bases lying between them. Germline-derived CDR1 and CDR2 are DFQATT and SNEGSKA (reference sequence). Study-wide findings and caveats: The Susac syndrome CD4+ T cell repertoires displayed no clonal expansion.

CD8+ and CD4+ T cells taken from blood had their TCR beta sequenced. This rearrangement joins TRBV20-1 to TRBJ2-5; D is unresolved. Sequences were obtained from CD4+ T cells from PBMCs. This TCR was recovered from a human donor with Susac syndrome. DNA of the CDR3: TGCAGTGCTTTGGTCGACCACCTCGGGGAGACCCAGTACTTC. It yields the protein CSALVDHLGETQYF.